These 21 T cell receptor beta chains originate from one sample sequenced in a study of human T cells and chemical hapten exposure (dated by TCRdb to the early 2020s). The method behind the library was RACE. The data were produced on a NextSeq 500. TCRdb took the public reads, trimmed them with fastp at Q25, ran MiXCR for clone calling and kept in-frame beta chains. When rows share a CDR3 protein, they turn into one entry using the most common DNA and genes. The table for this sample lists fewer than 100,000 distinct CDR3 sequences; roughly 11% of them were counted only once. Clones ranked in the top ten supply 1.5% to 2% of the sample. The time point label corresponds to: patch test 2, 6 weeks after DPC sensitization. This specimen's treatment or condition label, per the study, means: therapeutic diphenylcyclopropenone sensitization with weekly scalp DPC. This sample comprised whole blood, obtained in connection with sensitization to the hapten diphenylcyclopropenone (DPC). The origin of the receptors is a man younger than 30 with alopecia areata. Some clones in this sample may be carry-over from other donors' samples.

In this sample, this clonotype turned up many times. The CDR3 nucleotides read TGTGCCAGCAGCGTAGACATTACTTCTGAAGCTTTCTTT. Its protein product is CASSVDITSEAFF. The chain employs TRBV9 and TRBJ1-1, with D unclear. In germline, CDR1 is SGDLS, CDR2 YYNGEE. Trimming took off 0 bases at V and 6 bases at J, with 9 bases between the two ends. CDR3 length: 13 amino acids.

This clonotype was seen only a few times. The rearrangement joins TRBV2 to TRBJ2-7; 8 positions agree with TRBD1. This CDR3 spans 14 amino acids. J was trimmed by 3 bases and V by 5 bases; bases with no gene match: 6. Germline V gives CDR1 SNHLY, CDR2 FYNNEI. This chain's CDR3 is CASSPGQGIYEQYV. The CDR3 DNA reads TGTGCCAGCAGTCCAGGACAGGGCATCTACGAGCAGTACGTC.

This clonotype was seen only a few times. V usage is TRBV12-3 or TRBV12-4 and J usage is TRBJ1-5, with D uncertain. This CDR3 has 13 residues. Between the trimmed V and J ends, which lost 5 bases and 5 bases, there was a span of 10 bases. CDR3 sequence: CASSAGWDQPQHF. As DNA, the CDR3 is TGTGCCAGCAGTGCCGGATGGGATCAGCCCCAGCATTTT.

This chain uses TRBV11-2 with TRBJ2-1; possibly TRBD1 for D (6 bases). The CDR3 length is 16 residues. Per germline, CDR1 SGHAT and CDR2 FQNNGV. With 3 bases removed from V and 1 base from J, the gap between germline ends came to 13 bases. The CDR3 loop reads CASSFIQGLSYNEQFF. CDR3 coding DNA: TGTGCCAGCAGCTTTATACAGGGTTTGTCCTACAATGAGCAGTTCTTC. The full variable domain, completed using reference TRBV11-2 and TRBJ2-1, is EAGVAQSPRYKIIEKRQSVAFWCNPISGHATLYWYQQILGQGPKLLIQFQNNGVVDDSQLPKDRFSAERLKGVDSTLKIQPAKLEDSAVYLCASSFIQGLSYNEQFFGPGTRLTVL.

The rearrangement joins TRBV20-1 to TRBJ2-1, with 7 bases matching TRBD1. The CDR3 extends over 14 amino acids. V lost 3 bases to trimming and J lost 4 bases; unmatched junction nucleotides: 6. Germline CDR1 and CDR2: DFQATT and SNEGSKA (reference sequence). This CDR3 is CSASRDSNYNEQFF. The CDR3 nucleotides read TGCAGTGCTAGTCGGGACAGTAATTACAATGAGCAGTTCTTC.

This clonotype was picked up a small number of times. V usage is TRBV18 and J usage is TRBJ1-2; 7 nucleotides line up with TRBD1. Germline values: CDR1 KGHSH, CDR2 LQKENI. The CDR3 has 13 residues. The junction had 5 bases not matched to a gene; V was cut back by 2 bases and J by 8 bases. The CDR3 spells CASSPIGQDGYTF. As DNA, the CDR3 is TGTGCCAGCTCACCAATCGGACAGGACGGCTACACCTTC.

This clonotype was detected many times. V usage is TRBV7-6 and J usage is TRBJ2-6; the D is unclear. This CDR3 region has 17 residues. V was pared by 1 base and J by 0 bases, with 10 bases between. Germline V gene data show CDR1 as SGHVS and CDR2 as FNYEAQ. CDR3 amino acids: CASSLDAASSGANVLTF. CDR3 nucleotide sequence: TGTGCCAGCAGCTTAGATGCCGCAAGCTCTGGGGCCAACGTCCTGACTTTC.

CDR3 sequence reads: CASSTLTGFAEQFF. The CDR3 nucleotides are TGTGCCAGCAGCACACTTACAGGGTTTGCTGAGCAGTTCTTC. This rearrangement joins TRBV11-2 to TRBJ2-1; the D gene is possibly TRBD1 (6 bases). This CDR3 spans 14 amino acids. Trimming took 5 bases from V and 9 from J, leaving 17 bases between them. Germline CDR1 is SGHAT and CDR2 is FQNNGV.

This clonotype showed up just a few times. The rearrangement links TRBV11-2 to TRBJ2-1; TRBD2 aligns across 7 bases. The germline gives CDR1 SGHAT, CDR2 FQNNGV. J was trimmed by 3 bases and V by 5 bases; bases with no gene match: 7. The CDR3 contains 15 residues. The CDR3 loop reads CASSPLRDYYNEQFF. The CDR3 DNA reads TGTGCCAGCAGCCCTCTCCGGGACTACTACAATGAGCAGTTCTTC. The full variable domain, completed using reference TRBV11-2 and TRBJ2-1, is EAGVAQSPRYKIIEKRQSVAFWCNPISGHATLYWYQQILGQGPKLLIQFQNNGVVDDSQLPKDRFSAERLKGVDSTLKIQPAKLEDSAVYLCASSPLRDYYNEQFFGPGTRLTVL.

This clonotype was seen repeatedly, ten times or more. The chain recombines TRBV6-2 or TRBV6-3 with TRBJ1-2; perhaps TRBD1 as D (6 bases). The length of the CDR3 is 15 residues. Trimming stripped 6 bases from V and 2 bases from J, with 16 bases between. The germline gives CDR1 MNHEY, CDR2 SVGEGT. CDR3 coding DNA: TGTGCCAGCAGCAGAACCGGGACAATGAACTATGGCTACACCTTC. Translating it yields CASSRTGTMNYGYTF.

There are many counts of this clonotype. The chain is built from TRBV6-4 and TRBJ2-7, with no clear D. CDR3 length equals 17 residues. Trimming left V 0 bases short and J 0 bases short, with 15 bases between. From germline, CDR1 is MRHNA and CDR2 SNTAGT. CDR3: CASSDSKNTSSSYEQYV. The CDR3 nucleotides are TGTGCCAGCAGTGACTCGAAAAATACGTCTAGCTCCTACGAGCAGTACGTC.

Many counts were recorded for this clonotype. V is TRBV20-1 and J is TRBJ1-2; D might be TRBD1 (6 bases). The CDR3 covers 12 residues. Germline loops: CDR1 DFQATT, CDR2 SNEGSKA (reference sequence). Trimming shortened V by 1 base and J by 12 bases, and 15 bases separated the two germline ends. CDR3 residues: CSARGRTGSHTF. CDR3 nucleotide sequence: TGCAGTGCTAGAGGGCGAACAGGGTCGCACACCTTC.

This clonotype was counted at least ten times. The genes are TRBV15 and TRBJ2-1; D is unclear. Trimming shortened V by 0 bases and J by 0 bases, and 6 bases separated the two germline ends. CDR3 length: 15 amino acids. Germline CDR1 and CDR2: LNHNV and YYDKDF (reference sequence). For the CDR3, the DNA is TGTGCCACCAGCAGAGAGAGGAGCTCCTACAATGAGCAGTTCTTC. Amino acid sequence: CATSRERSSYNEQFF.

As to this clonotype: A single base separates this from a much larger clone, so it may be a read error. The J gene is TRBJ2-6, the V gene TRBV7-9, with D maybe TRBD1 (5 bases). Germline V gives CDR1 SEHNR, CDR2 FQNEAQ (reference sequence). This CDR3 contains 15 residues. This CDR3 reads CASSLRLSGANVPTF. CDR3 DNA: TGTGCCAGCAGCTTAAGGCTCTCTGGGGCCAACGTCCCGACTTTC.

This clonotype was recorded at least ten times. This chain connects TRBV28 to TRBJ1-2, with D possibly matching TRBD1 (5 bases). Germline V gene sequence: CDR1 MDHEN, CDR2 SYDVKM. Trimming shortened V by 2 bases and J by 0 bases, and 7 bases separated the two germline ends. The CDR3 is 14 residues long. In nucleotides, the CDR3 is TGTGCCAGCAGTTTACAGGGCGCTAACTATGGCTACACCTTC. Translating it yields CASSLQGANYGYTF.

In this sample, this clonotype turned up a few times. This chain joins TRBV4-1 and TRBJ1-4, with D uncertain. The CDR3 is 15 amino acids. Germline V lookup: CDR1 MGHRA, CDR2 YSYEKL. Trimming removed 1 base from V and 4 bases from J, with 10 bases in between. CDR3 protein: CASSQVNSLNEKLFF. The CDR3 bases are TGCGCCAGCAGCCAAGTTAACAGCCTTAATGAAAAACTGTTTTTT.

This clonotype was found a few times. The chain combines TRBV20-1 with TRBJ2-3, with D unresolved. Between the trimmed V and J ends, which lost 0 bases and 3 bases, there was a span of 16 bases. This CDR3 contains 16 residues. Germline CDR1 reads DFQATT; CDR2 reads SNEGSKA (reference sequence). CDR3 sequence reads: CSARDPRAGETDTQYF. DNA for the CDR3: TGCAGTGCTAGAGATCCCCGTGCAGGAGAAACAGATACGCAGTATTTT.

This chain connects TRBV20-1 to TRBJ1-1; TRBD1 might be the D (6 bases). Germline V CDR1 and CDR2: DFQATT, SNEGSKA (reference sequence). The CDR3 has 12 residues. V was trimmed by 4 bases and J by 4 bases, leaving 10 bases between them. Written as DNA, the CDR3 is TGCAGTGCTAAGGGGGTTAGCACTGAAGCTTTCTTT. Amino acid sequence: CSAKGVSTEAFF.

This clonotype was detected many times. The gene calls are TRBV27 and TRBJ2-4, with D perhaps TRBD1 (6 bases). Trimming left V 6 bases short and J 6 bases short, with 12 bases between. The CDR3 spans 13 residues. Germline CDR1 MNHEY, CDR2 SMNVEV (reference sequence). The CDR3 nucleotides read TGTGCCAGCAGCCTAACAGGGACAAACATTCAGTACTTC. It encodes CASSLTGTNIQYF.

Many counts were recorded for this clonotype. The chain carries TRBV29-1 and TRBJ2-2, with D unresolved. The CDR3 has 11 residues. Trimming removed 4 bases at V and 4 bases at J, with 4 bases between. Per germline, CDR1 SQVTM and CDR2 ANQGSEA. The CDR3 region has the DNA TGCAGCGTTGCGACCACCGGGGAGCTGTTTTTT. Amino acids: CSVATTGELFF.

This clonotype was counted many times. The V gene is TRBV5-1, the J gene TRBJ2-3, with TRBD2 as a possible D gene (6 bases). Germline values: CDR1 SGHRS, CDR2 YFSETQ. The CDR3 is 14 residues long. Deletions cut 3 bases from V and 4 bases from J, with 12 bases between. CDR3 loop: CASSSTGLSDTQYF. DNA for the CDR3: TGCGCCAGCAGCTCAACGGGACTTTCAGATACGCAGTATTTT.